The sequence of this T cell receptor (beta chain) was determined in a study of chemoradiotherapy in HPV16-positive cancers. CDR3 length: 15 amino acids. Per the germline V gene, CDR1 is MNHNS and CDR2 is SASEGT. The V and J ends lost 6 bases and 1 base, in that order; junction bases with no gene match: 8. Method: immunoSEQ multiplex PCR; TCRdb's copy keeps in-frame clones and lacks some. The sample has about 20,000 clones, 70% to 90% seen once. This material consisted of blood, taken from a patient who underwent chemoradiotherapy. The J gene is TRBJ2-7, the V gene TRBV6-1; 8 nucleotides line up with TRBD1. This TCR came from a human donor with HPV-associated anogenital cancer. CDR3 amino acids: CASRGLGTGSYEQYF. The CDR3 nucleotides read TGTGCCAGCAGGGGATTAGGGACAGGTTCCTACGAGCAGTACTTC.